These 21 T cell receptor beta chains came from one sample sequenced in a study of blood T cell repertoires in COVID-19. TCRdb's copy holds only in-frame clones and misses some; the assay was immunoSEQ multiplex PCR. The table lists roughly 50,000 clones, 90% to 95% of them singletons. Sequencing was performed on peripheral blood. These receptors were taken from a man aged 45-65 years with acute or convalescent COVID-19.

The genes are TRBV30 and TRBJ2-7; 7 bases agree with TRBD1. There are 11 residues in the CDR3. Germline CDR1 GTSNPN, CDR2 SVGIG (reference sequence). V lost 8 bases and J lost 3; bases outside the gene matches: 4. CDR3 sequence reads: CAEGQRYEQYF. Written as DNA, the CDR3 is TGTGCCGAGGGACAGCGCTACGAGCAGTACTTC.

The V and J genes are TRBV7-2 and TRBJ2-7; TRBD2 agrees at 11 bases. The CDR3 consists of 16 residues. Germline lookup yields CDR1 SGHTA and CDR2 FQGNSA. With 3 bases clipped from V and 2 bases from J, the junction kept 6 bases outside the gene matches. DNA of the CDR3: TGTGCCAGCAGCTTGAAGACTAGCGGGATAGCCTACGAGCAGTACTTC. This encodes CASSLKTSGIAYEQYF. The variable domain in full, with the rest retrieved from reference TRBV7-2 and TRBJ2-7, is GAGVSQSPSNKVTEKGKDVELRCDPISGHTALYWYRQSLGQGLEFLIYFQGNSAPDKSGLPSDRFSAERTGGSVSTLTIQRTQQEDSAVYLCASSLKTSGIAYEQYFGPGTRLTVT.

This clone was counted once. V gene TRBV4-2 combines with J gene TRBJ2-1, with a possible D match to TRBD1 (6 bases). This CDR3 has 17 residues. V was pared by 0 bases and J by 2 bases, with 14 bases between. CDR1 and CDR2 from the germline V gene are LGHNA and YNFKEQ. Here the CDR3 DNA reads TGTGCCAGCAGCCAAGATCCCCCAGGGGTTACCTACAATGAGCAGTTCTTC. This encodes CASSQDPPGVTYNEQFF.

This chain uses TRBV6-2 or TRBV6-3 with TRBJ1-1, with TRBD1 identical over 8 bases. Germline-derived CDR1 and CDR2 are MNHEY and SVGEGT. With 5 bases clipped from V and 6 bases from J, the junction kept 5 bases outside the gene matches. There are 13 residues in the CDR3. The CDR3 protein is CASSIAGGSEAFF. CDR3 DNA: TGTGCCAGCAGTATCGCAGGGGGCTCTGAAGCTTTCTTT.

V is TRBV10-3 and J is TRBJ1-6; the match to TRBD1 covers 8 bases. Losses at the gene ends were 2 bases for V and 0 bases for J; bases not matched to a gene: 3. Germline V gene lookup returns CDR1 ENHRY and CDR2 SYGVKD. The CDR3 length is 17 residues. CDR3 sequence: CAISEATGGSYNSPLHF. The CDR3 DNA reads TGTGCCATCAGTGAGGCCACAGGGGGCTCCTATAATTCACCCCTCCACTTT.

The chain couples TRBV19 to TRBJ1-1; possible D gene TRBD1, 6 bases. The CDR3 length is 14 residues. V lost 4 bases to trimming and J lost 1 base, with 10 bases between them. The germline V gene has CDR1 LNHDA and CDR2 SQIVND (reference sequence). The chain's CDR3 is CASSNHRENTEAFF. CDR3 sequence (DNA): TGTGCCAGTAGTAATCACAGGGAGAACACTGAAGCTTTCTTT.

The CDR3, as DNA: TGCAGCGTTCGTGGGGGCTGGAACGAGCAGTACTTC. Its protein is CSVRGGWNEQYF. The gene calls are TRBV29-1 and TRBJ2-7, with a possible D match to TRBD1 (6 bases). Germline CDR1 is SQVTM and CDR2 is ANQGSEA. The CDR3 covers 12 residues. Trimming left V 5 bases short and J 5 bases short, with 13 bases between.

The V and J genes are TRBV7-2 and TRBJ2-5; TRBD2 agrees at 9 bases. Germline CDR1 and CDR2: SGHTA and FQGNSA. CDR3 length: 15 residues. After removal of 5 bases from V and 1 base from J, the junction contained 5 bases not matched to a gene. This chain's CDR3 is CASSQGTSRQETQYF. CDR3 DNA: TGTGCCAGCAGCCAGGGGACTAGCCGCCAAGAGACCCAGTACTTC.

The chain employs TRBV6-5 and TRBJ2-3, with TRBD1 identical over 7 bases. V shed 5 bases, J shed 3 bases, and the junction held 8 bases outside the gene matches. CDR3 length: 15 amino acids. Germline lookup yields CDR1 MNHEY and CDR2 SVGAGI. CDR3 sequence reads: CASSLDRVRTDTQYF. The CDR3 region has the DNA TGTGCCAGCAGTCTAGACAGGGTGAGGACAGATACGCAGTATTTT.

V is TRBV11-2 and J is TRBJ2-7; 12 nucleotides line up with TRBD1. J was trimmed by 2 bases and V by 2 bases; bases with no gene match: 4. CDR3 size: 16 residues. In germline, CDR1 is SGHAT, CDR2 FQNNGV. CDR3 in DNA: TGTGCCAGCAGCTTATTAAGGGACAGGGGGCCCTACGAGCAGTACTTC. Translating gives CASSLLRDRGPYEQYF.

This chain links TRBV4-3 with TRBJ2-3, with 8 nucleotides matching TRBD2. Germline loops: CDR1 LGHNA, CDR2 YSLEER. Trimming took 4 bases from V and 0 from J; bases not matched to a gene: 6. The CDR3 totals 16 residues. CDR3 coding DNA: TGCGCCAGCAGCCCCCTAGCGGGTTCTAGCACAGATACGCAGTATTTT. Its translation: CASSPLAGSSTDTQYF.

The V and J genes are TRBV6-5 and TRBJ2-7, with 9 bases aligning to TRBD1. The CDR3 is 16 amino acids. V shed 0 bases, J shed 2 bases, and the junction held 5 bases outside the gene matches. The germline gives CDR1 MNHEY, CDR2 SVGAGI. For the CDR3, the DNA is TGTGCCAGCAGTTACTCGAAACAGGGGGCGACCTACGAGCAGTACTTC. Its translation is CASSYSKQGATYEQYF.

This chain uses TRBV11-2 with TRBJ2-3; tentatively, D is TRBD1 (6 bases). The length of the CDR3 is 15 residues. Germline lookup yields CDR1 SGHAT and CDR2 FQNNGV. V was pared by 3 bases and J by 2 bases, with 12 bases between. CDR3 sequence (DNA): TGTGCCAGCAGCTTTCGGCCAGGGGACACAGATACGCAGTATTTT. Protein: CASSFRPGDTDTQYF.

The chain couples TRBV30 to TRBJ1-2; D remains ambiguous. Germline-derived CDR1 and CDR2 are GTSNPN and SVGIG (reference sequence). The CDR3 has 14 residues. V was trimmed by 1 base and J by 4 bases, leaving 13 bases between them. CDR3 DNA: TGTGCCTGGAGTGGCCGTCGGGAGGGCTATGGCTACACCTTC. It yields the protein CAWSGRREGYGYTF.

The chain combines TRBV11-3 with TRBJ1-1, with TRBD1 matching over 10 bases. Unmatched junction bases numbered 8, after V lost 4 bases and J lost 3 bases. The CDR3 length is 16 residues. Germline assignment: CDR1 SGHNT and CDR2 YENEEA. CDR3: CASSSWGDRGDTEAFF. The CDR3 bases are TGTGCCAGCAGCTCATGGGGGGACAGGGGTGACACTGAAGCTTTCTTT.

Only one count was recorded for this clone. V gene TRBV3-1 (or the pseudogene TRBV3-2) combines with J gene TRBJ2-7; 9 bases line up with TRBD1. V was pared by 4 bases and J by 1 base, with 11 bases of the junction left unmatched. The germline V gene encodes CDR1 LGHDT and CDR2 YNNKEL (reference sequence). The CDR3 totals 17 residues. CDR3 in amino acids: CASSPGQGRFISYEQYF. The CDR3 coding sequence is TGTGCCAGCAGCCCCGGACAGGGGAGGTTCATTTCCTACGAGCAGTACTTC.

This chain joins TRBV7-2 and TRBJ1-6; D ambiguous. CDR1 and CDR2 from the germline V gene are SGHTA and FQGNSA. V was clipped by 3 bases and J by 6 bases, with 12 bases between them. This CDR3 contains 15 residues. The chain's CDR3 is CASSFLGLLNSPLHF. The CDR3 DNA reads TGTGCCAGCAGCTTTCTAGGACTGCTTAATTCACCCCTCCACTTT.

The V gene is TRBV5-4, the J gene TRBJ1-4; the D gene is possibly TRBD1 (5 bases). Germline V gene sequence: CDR1 SGHNT, CDR2 YYREEE (reference sequence). The CDR3 covers 14 residues. V shed 2 bases and J shed 3 bases, with 8 bases lying between them. In nucleotides, the CDR3 is TGTGCCAGCAGCTTAGGGGCTTCTAATGAAAAACTGTTTTTT. Its translation: CASSLGASNEKLFF.

The chain links TRBV2 to TRBJ2-1; 9 nucleotides agree with TRBD2. Germline assignment: CDR1 SNHLY and CDR2 FYNNEI. V trimming: 2 bases; J trimming: 0 bases; junction bases outside the gene matches: 8. The CDR3 runs to 18 residues. In DNA form, the CDR3 reads TGTGCCAGCAGTGAATCTGCGACTAGCGGTTACTCCTACAATGAGCAGTTCTTC. Amino acid sequence: CASSESATSGYSYNEQFF.

The genes are TRBV5-4 and TRBJ1-1; 8 bases line up with TRBD1. Germline-derived CDR1 and CDR2 are SGHNT and YYREEE (reference sequence). The CDR3 loop spans 17 amino acids. The junction had 10 bases not matched to a gene; V was cut back by 3 bases and J by 0 bases. The CDR3, as DNA: TGTGCCAGCAGCTCTGGACAGGGCTTCAGAATGAACACTGAAGCTTTCTTT. Translation gives CASSSGQGFRMNTEAFF.

The V call is TRBV27, the J call TRBJ1-6; D unresolved. With 0 bases removed from V and 0 bases from J, the gap between germline ends came to 15 bases. CDR1 is MNHEY and CDR2 is SMNVEV in the germline V gene (reference sequence). The CDR3 has 19 amino acids. CDR3 DNA sequence: TGTGCCAGCAGTTTATCCGGAAGTGGCCGGAGCTCCTATAATTCACCCCTCCACTTT. Encoded protein: CASSLSGSGRSSYNSPLHF.